One sample yielded the 10 T cell receptor beta chains listed below, sequenced in a study of shared clonotypes between healthy human individuals. Assay: immunoSEQ multiplex PCR; the TCRdb copy retains only in-frame clones and omits some. The sample holds approximately 1,500,000 clones; more than 95% are singletons and the top ten take over 1%. Sequenced input: naive CD4+ T cells sorted from blood. As to subset: CD45RA+ positively selected. The source is a man under 40 in good health.

The rearrangement uses TRBV5-1 and TRBJ2-5; TRBD2 aligns across 7 bases. The J segment lost 6 bases and the V segment lost 0 bases, leaving 11 bases of the junction unmatched. From germline, CDR1 is SGHRS and CDR2 YFSETQ. This CDR3 region has 16 residues. CDR3 coding DNA: TGCGCCAGCAGCTTGGAAAGATGGACTAGAGGGAAGACCCAGTACTTC. It is translated as CASSLERWTRGKTQYF.

This clone was seen a single time. This chain links TRBV19 with TRBJ1-5, with D possibly TRBD1 on 5 matching bases. This CDR3 has 17 amino acids. V was shortened by 0 bases and J by 4 bases, with 16 bases between the two germline ends. Germline V gene sequence: CDR1 LNHDA, CDR2 SQIVND (reference sequence). In DNA, the CDR3 is TGTGCCAGTAGTATAGATTTTAGAGGGGCCGGGAATCAGCCCCAGCATTTT. It translates to CASSIDFRGAGNQPQHF.

The chain employs TRBV4-1 and TRBJ2-6; maybe TRBD2 (5 bases). Deletions cut 5 bases from V and 1 base from J, with 18 bases between. The CDR3 is 18 residues long. The germline gives CDR1 MGHRA, CDR2 YSYEKL. DNA of the CDR3: TGCGCCAGCAGCGCCGGACTTTTAAGGAGGTCTGGGGCCAACGTCCTGACTTTC. Its translation is CASSAGLLRRSGANVLTF.

The chain uses TRBV28 and TRBJ2-7, with 8 bases matching TRBD2. CDR3 length: 12 residues. Germline values: CDR1 MDHEN, CDR2 SYDVKM. CDR3 protein: CCVQRGTYEQYF. CDR3 sequence (DNA): TGTTGTGTGCAGCGGGGGACCTACGAGCAGTACTTC. The whole variable domain, remainder taken from reference TRBV28 and TRBJ2-7, is DVKVTQSSRYLVKRTGEKVFLECVQDMDHENMFWYRQDPGLGLRLIYFSYDVKMKEKGDIPEGYSVSREKKERFSLILESASTNQTSMYLCCVQRGTYEQYFGPGTRLTVT.

This chain joins TRBV5-1 and TRBJ1-4; 7 bases match TRBD1. In germline, CDR1 is SGHRS, CDR2 YFSETQ. The CDR3 covers 14 residues. After removal of 0 bases from V and 7 bases from J, the junction contained 3 bases not matched to a gene. The CDR3 DNA reads TGCGCCAGCAGCTTGGAGTCAGGGGGTGAAAAACTGTTTTTT. Translation gives CASSLESGGEKLFF.

This chain links TRBV6-1 with TRBJ1-3; D may be TRBD1 (6 bases). The germline V gene has CDR1 MNHNS and CDR2 SASEGT. The CDR3 runs 16 residues. Trimming left V 4 bases short and J 0 bases short, with 13 bases between. CDR3 coding DNA: TGTGCCAGCAGTGCAACGACAGGCTTCTCTGGAAACACCATATATTTT. Encoded protein: CASSATTGFSGNTIYF.

The rearrangement joins TRBV18 to TRBJ2-1, with a tentative D call TRBD2 (6 bases). There are 19 residues in the CDR3. The V gene lost 1 base and the J gene lost 8 bases, with 27 bases spanning the gap. CDR1 is KGHSH and CDR2 is LQKENI in the germline V gene. CDR3 loop: CASSPQNLRFTSWADEQFF. CDR3 nucleotide sequence: TGTGCCAGCTCACCACAGAATTTGAGGTTCACTAGCTGGGCGGATGAGCAGTTCTTC.

V and J are TRBV13 and TRBJ2-7; the match to TRBD2 covers 8 bases. V shed 4 bases, J shed 2 bases, and the junction held 13 bases outside the gene matches. Germline V gives CDR1 PRHDT, CDR2 FYEKMQ (reference sequence). CDR3 length: 17 amino acids. The CDR3 bases are TGTGCCAGCAGCTCCTCCATAAAAACTAGCGGAGCCTACGAGCAGTACTTC. Translated: CASSSSIKTSGAYEQYF. Combining the CDR3 with reference TRBV13 and TRBJ2-7 gives the whole variable domain AAGVIQSPRHLIKEKRETATLKCYPIPRHDTVYWYQQGPGQDPQFLISFYEKMQSDKGSIPDRFSAQQFSDYHSELNMSSLELGDSALYFCASSSSIKTSGAYEQYFGPGTRLTVT.

The chain's CDR3 is CASSLEQNTDTQYF. The CDR3 DNA is TGCGCCAGCAGCTTGGAACAGAACACAGATACGCAGTATTTT. This chain uses TRBV5-1 with TRBJ2-3; D remains unclear. This CDR3 comprises 14 residues. Trimming removed 0 bases from V and 2 bases from J, with 7 bases in between. The germline CDR1 and CDR2 sequences are SGHRS and YFSETQ.

The chain joins TRBV18 to TRBJ2-7; D is uncertain. Per germline, CDR1 KGHSH and CDR2 LQKENI. CDR3 size: 14 residues. Trimming removed 3 bases from V and 4 bases from J, with 13 bases in between. The CDR3 coding sequence is TGTGCCAGCTCACCGACGCCGGACCCTTACGAGCAGTACTTC. Protein product: CASSPTPDPYEQYF.